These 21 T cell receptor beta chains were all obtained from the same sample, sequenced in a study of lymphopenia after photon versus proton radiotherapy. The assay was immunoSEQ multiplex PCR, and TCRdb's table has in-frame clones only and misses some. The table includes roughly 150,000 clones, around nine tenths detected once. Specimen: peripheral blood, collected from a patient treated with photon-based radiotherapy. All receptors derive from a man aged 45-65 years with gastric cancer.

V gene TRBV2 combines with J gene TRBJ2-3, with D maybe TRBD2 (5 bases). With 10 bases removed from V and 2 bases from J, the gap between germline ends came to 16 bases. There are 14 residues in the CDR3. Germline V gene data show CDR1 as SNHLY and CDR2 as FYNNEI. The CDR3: CATCTSPVTDTQYF. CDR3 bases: TGTGCCACCTGTACTAGTCCTGTCACAGATACGCAGTATTTT.

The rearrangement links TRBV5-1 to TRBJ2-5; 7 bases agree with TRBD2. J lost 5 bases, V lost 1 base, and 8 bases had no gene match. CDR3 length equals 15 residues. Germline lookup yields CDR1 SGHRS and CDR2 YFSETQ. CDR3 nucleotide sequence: TGCGCCAGCAGCTTGTCGGGCGGGAGATGGGAGACCCAGTACTTC. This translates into CASSLSGGRWETQYF.

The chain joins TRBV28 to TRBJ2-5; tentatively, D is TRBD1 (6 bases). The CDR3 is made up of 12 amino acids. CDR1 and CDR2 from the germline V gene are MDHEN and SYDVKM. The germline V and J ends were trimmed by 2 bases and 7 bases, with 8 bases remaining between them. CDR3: CASSLPQGTQYF. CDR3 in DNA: TGTGCCAGCAGTTTACCACAGGGGACCCAGTACTTC.

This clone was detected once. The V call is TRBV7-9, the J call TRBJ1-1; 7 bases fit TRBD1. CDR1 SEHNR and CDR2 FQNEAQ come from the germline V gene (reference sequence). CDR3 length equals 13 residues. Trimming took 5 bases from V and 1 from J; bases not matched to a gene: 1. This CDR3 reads CASSRQGNTEAFF. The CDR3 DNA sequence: TGTGCCAGCAGCCGACAGGGGAACACTGAAGCTTTCTTT.

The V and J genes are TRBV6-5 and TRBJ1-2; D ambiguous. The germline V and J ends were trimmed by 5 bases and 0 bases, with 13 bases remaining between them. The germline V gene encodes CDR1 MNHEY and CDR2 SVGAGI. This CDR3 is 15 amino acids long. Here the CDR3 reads CASSLQRRTNYGYTF. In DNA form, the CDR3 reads TGTGCCAGCAGTCTCCAGAGGCGGACTAACTATGGCTACACCTTC.

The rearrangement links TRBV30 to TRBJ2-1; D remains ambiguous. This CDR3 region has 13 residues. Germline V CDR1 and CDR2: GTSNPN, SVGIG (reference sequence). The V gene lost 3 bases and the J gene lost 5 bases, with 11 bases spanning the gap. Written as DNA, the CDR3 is TGTGCCTGGAGGGGGTTTAAAAACAATGAGCAGTTCTTC. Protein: CAWRGFKNNEQFF.

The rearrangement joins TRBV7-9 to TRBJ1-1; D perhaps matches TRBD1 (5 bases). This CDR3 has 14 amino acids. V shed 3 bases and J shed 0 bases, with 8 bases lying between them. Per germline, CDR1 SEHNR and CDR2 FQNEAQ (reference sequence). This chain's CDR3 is CASSLSGVNTEAFF. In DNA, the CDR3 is TGTGCCAGCAGCTTGTCGGGGGTGAACACTGAAGCTTTCTTT.

CDR3 protein: CASSLGQKHTEAFF. CDR3 nucleotides: TGCGCCAGCAGCTTGGGGCAGAAACACACTGAAGCTTTCTTT. This chain uses TRBV5-1 with TRBJ1-1; D gene ambiguous. This CDR3 region has 14 residues. The germline V gene has CDR1 SGHRS and CDR2 YFSETQ. The V and J ends lost 0 bases and 3 bases respectively, with 9 bases between them.

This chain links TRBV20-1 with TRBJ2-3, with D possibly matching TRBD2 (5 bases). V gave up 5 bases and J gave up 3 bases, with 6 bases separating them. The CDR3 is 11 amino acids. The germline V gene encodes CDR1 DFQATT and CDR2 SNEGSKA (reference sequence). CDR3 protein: CSAGGTDTQYF. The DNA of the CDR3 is TGCAGTGCTGGCGGGACAGATACGCAGTATTTT.

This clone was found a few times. CDR3 protein: CSAPEVYGYTF. The DNA of the CDR3 is TGCAGTGCCCCGGAGGTTTATGGCTACACCTTC. J is TRBJ1-2 and V is TRBV20-1, with unresolved D. The CDR3 length is 11 residues. V gave up 6 bases and J gave up 5 bases, with 10 bases separating them. Germline V gene lookup returns CDR1 DFQATT and CDR2 SNEGSKA (reference sequence).

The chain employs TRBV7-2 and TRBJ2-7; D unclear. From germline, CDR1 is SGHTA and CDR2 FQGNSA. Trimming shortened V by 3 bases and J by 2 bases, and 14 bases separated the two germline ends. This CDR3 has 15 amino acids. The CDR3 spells CASSFRLRSTYEQYF. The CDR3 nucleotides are TGTGCCAGCAGCTTCAGGTTGCGGTCAACCTACGAGCAGTACTTC.

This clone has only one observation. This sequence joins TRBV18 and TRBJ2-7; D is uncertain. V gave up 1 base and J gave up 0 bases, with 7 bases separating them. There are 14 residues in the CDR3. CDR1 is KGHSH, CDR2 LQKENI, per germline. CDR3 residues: CASSPRVDSYEQYF. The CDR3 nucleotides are TGTGCCAGCTCACCACGGGTAGACTCCTACGAGCAGTACTTC.

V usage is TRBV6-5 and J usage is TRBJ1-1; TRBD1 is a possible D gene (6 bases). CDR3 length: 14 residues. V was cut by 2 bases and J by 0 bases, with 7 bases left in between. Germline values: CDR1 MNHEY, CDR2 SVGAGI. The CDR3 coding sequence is TGTGCCAGCAGTTACGACAGGATGAACACTGAAGCTTTCTTT. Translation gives CASSYDRMNTEAFF.

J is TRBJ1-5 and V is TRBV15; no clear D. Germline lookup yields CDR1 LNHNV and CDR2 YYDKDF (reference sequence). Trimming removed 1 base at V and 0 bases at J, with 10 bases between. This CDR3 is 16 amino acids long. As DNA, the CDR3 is TGTGCCACCAGCAGAGTACTGGCGGATAGCAATCAGCCCCAGCATTTT. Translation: CATSRVLADSNQPQHF. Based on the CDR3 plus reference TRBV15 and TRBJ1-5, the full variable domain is DAMVIQNPRYQVTQFGKPVTLSCSQTLNHNVMYWYQQKSSQAPKLLFHYYDKDFNNEADTPDNFQSRRPNTSFCFLDIRSPGLGDTAMYLCATSRVLADSNQPQHFGDGTRLSIL.

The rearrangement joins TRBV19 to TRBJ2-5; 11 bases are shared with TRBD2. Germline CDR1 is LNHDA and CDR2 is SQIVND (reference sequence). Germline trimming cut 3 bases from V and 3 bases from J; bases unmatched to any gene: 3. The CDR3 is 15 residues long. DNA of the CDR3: TGTGCCAGTAGTATTAGCGGGAGGGAGAAAGAGACCCAGTACTTC. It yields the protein CASSISGREKETQYF.

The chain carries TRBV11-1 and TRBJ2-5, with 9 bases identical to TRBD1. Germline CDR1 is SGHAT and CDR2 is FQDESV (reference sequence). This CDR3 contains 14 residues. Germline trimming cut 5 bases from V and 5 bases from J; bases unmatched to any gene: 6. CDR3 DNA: TGTGCCAGCAGCGACTACAGGGGGCTGGAGACCCAGTACTTC. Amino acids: CASSDYRGLETQYF.

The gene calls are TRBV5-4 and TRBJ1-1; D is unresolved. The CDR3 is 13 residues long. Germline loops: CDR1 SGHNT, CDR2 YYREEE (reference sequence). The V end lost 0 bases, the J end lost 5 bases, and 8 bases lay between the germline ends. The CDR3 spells CASSLGSGTEAFF. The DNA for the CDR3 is TGTGCCAGCAGCTTGGGATCTGGGACTGAAGCTTTCTTT.

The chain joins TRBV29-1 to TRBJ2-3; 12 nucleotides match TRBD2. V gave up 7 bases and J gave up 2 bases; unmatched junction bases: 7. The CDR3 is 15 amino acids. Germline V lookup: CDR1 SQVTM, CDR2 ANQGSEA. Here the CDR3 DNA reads TGCAGCGAGAGCGGACTAGCGGGACCCACAGATACGCAGTATTTT. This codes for CSESGLAGPTDTQYF.

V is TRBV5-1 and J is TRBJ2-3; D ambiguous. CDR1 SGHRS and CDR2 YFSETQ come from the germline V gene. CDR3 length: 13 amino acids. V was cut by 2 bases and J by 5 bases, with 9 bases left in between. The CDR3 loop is CASSFGRLDTQYF. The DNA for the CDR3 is TGCGCCAGCAGCTTCGGCCGCCTAGATACGCAGTATTTT.

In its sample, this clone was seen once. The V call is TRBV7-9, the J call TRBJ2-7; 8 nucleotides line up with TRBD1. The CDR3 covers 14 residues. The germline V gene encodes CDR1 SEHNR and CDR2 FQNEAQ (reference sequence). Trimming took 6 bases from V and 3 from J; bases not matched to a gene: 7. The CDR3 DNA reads TGTGCCAGCAGTTCAGGGGGCAGTGTCTACGAGCAGTACTTC. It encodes CASSSGGSVYEQYF.

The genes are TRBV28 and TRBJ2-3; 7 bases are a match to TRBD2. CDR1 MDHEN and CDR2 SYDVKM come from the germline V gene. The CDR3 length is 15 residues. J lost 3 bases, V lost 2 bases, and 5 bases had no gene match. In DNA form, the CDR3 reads TGTGCCAGCAGTTTACCGGGAGGAGGGACAGATACGCAGTATTTT. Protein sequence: CASSLPGGGTDTQYF.